A selection of T cell receptor beta chains follows, all from one sample in a study of tumor-infiltrating lymphocytes in primary liver carcinoma. Using its own MiXCR run on the multiplex PCR reads, TCRdb lists one record per CDR3 protein. The sample carries 100,000 to 150,000 distinct CDR3 sequences, around 60% recorded once. Material: liver tumor tissue from sampling region 3. The source is a woman in her fifties or sixties with primary liver carcinoma and hepatitis B virus infection. CDR3s include the opening cysteine and the closing phenylalanine or tryptophan. The order of the fields is J gene, D gene, clone size, CDR3 length, V gene, CDR3 DNA, CDR3 protein. D genes are given only for firm matches. Size is stated for part of the rows, as once, few or many counts, or as a class when the clone is expanded.

>TRBJ1-1|NA|medium-sized|16|TRBV6-5
TGTGCCAGCAGTAGTGGAGGGGCCCAGGGTTGGACTGAAGCTTTCTTT
CASSSGGAQGWTEAFF
>TRBJ2-3|NA|NA|15|TRBV11-2
TGTGCCAGCAGCTTAGATCAAGGGTGCACAGATACACAGTATTTT
CASSLDQGCTDTQYF
>TRBJ2-6|NA|NA|18|TRBV6-1
TGTGCCAGTATCCCTAGGGGACCGCGAGACTCTGGGGCCAACGCCCTGACTTTC
CASIPRGPRDSGANALTF
>TRBJ2-5|NA|NA|17|TRBV14
TGTGCCAGCAGCCAAGAACCAGGGGGACTCCGAGGGGAGCCCCAGTACTTT
CASSQEPGGLRGEPQYF
>TRBJ2-3|TRBD2|NA|14|TRBV4-2
TGTGCTAACAGCCCGGGACTAGCGCCAGATACGCAGTATTTT
CANSPGLAPDTQYF
>TRBJ2-2|TRBD2|NA|15|TRBV11-2
TGTGACAGCAGCCTCCTCCGACTAGCTTCCGGGGAGCTGTTTTTT
CDSSLLRLASGELFF
>TRBJ1-1|TRBD1|NA|17|TRBV28
TGTGCCAGCAGTTTATTAACCGTCCAGGGGGCGTATACTGAAGCTTTCTTT
CASSLLTVQGAYTEAFF
>TRBJ2-7|TRBD1|NA|15|TRBV6-2/TRBV6-3
TGTACCGGCACCTTTCGACAGGGGCGAAATTACGAGCAGTACTTC
CTGTFRQGRNYEQYF
>TRBJ2-3|TRBD2|NA|13|TRBV20-1
TGCAGTGCCCAACCGCAGGGAGGGGATACGCAGTATTTT
CSAQPQGGDTQYF
>TRBJ1-1|NA|NA|14|TRBV7-9
TGTGTCAGCAGTTATGACAGGATGAACACTGAAGCTTTCTTT
CVSSYDRMNTEAFF
>TRBJ1-5|NA|NA|14|TRBV11-2
TGTGCCAGCAGCTTAGGGCATGTTGGCCAGCCCCAACATTTT
CASSLGHVGQPQHF
>TRBJ2-7|TRBD2|once|19|TRBV5-1
TGCGCCAGCAGCCTACCACCAGGACTAGCGGGGCCCTCATCCTACGAGCGGTACTTC
CASSLPPGLAGPSSYERYF
>TRBJ2-7|NA|many|17|TRBV11-2
TGTGCCAGCAGCTCCATCCTCGGGGGCGGGAGCTCCTACGAGCAGTACTTC
CASSSILGGGSSYEQYF
>TRBJ1-5|NA|NA|13|TRBV2
TGTGCCAGCACAGGGGCTAGCAATCAGCCCCAGCATTTT
CASTGASNQPQHF
>TRBJ1-6|NA|NA|15|TRBV11-2
TGTGCTAGCAGCTTAGAAGCAGGAGGCAATCCACCCCTCCACTTT
CASSLEAGGNPPLHF
>TRBJ1-1|TRBD1|NA|14|TRBV11-1
TGCGCCAGCAGCTTAAACAGGGGAGGTACTGAACCTTTCTTT
CASSLNRGGTEPFF
>TRBJ1-5|TRBD1|NA|18|TRBV6-5
TGTGCCAGTAAGAAAGAAGCCGGGACAGGGTTTGGCAATCAGCCCCAACATTTT
CASKKEAGTGFGNQPQHF
>TRBJ2-1|NA|NA|17|TRBV11-2
TGTGCCAGCAGCTCTGCTCTATCTGAGGCGGGCCTACCGGTGCAGTTCTTC
CASSSALSEAGLPVQFF
>TRBJ2-1|TRBD2|NA|15|TRBV5-1
TGCGCCAGCAGCACTGGACTAGCGGCTCACAATGAGCAGTTCTTC
CASSTGLAAHNEQFF
>TRBJ1-1|NA|few|13|TRBV28
TGTGCCAGCAGTTCCGGGAGGCGCACTGAAGCTTTCTTT
CASSSGRRTEAFF
>TRBJ1-5|NA|few|13|TRBV5-1
TGCACCAGCAGCTTGGACTCCGGGGGGCCCCAGCATTTT
CTSSLDSGGPQHF
>TRBJ1-1|NA|NA|15|TRBV11-1
TGTGCCAGCAGTTGGGGGACAACCTGTAACACTGAAGCTTTCTTT
CASSWGTTCNTEAFF
>TRBJ2-1|NA|many|15|TRBV12-3/TRBV12-4
TGTGCCAGCAGTTTAGTAGCCGCCGCAAAGAATGAGCAGTTCTTC
CASSLVAAAKNEQFF
>TRBJ1-1|TRBD1|NA|15|TRBV7-9
TGTGCCAGCAGCCCCGGACAGGCCAGGAACACTGAAGCTTTCTTT
CASSPGQARNTEAFF
>TRBJ2-2|TRBD1|NA|12|TRBV29-1
TGCGGCGCTAGGACAGGGGCCGAGGAGCTGTTTTTT
CGARTGAEELFF
>TRBJ1-2|NA|NA|14|TRBV11-2
TGTGCCAGCAGCTTAGTCGGGGTAGAGAGTGGCTACACCTTC
CASSLVGVESGYTF
>TRBJ2-3|NA|few|20|TRBV21-1
TGTGCCAGGAGCGAAGGCCTACTAGCGGGAGGTGGGAGTGGCACGGATACGCAGTATTTT
CARSEGLLAGGGSGTDTQYF
>TRBJ2-7|NA|NA|14|TRBV5-4
TGTGTCAGCATCACCGTGACAGTCCCCTACGAGCAGTACTTC
CVSITVTVPYEQYF
>TRBJ2-1|TRBD2|NA|14|TRBV29-1
TGCAACGTTGGACTAGCTGGGATGTACAATGAGCAGTTCTTC
CNVGLAGMYNEQFF
>TRBJ2-1|TRBD2|NA|16|TRBV11-2
TGTGCCAGCAGCATAATAGCGGGATCCAACTACAATGAGCAGTTCTTC
CASSIIAGSNYNEQFF
>TRBJ2-1|TRBD2|NA|15|TRBV5-4
TGTCTCAGTAGCTTGGTGGCGGGAGATCACAATGAGCAGTTCTTC
CLSSLVAGDHNEQFF
>TRBJ2-3|TRBD2|many|16|TRBV7-9
TGTGCCAGCAGCTCGGGACTAGCGGGAGGGACAGATACGCAGTATTTT
CASSSGLAGGTDTQYF
>TRBJ1-4|NA|many|16|TRBV5-5
TGTGCCAGCAGCTTGTCGGAGTCAACAACTAATGAAAAACTGTTTTTT
CASSLSESTTNEKLFF
>TRBJ2-7|TRBD2|NA|14|TRBV20-1
TGCAGTGCTAATGGGGCGCGGGAGTGGGGCGAGCAGTACTTC
CSANGAREWGEQYF
>TRBJ1-3|NA|NA|17|TRBV29-1
TGCAGCGCTCAAAGAGGAGGCAGAACGGGACCTGGAAACACCATATATTTT
CSAQRGGRTGPGNTIYF
>TRBJ2-7|NA|many|16|TRBV6-6
TGTGCCAGCAGTTCGCTCCCCGAAACAGGAACCTACGAGCAGTACTTC
CASSSLPETGTYEQYF
>TRBJ1-5|NA|few|15|TRBV10-3
TGTGCCATCAGTGAGGGGCAGGCTAGCAATCAGCCCCAGCATTTT
CAISEGQASNQPQHF
>TRBJ2-1|NA|few|16|TRBV11-2
TGTGTCAGCAGCTTTGTTTTAAGGATCGGGGCCTCTGAGCAGTTCTTC
CVSSFVLRIGASEQFF
>TRBJ2-2|TRBD2|many|13|TRBV29-1
TGCAGCGCGGGGGGGGATTTTGACGGGGAGCTGTTTTTT
CSAGGDFDGELFF
>TRBJ2-1|NA|NA|13|TRBV6-5
TGTGTCAGCAGTTACGGGACGTACAATGAGCAGTTCTTC
CVSSYGTYNEQFF
>TRBJ2-2|NA|NA|13|TRBV5-1
TGCGCCAGTGGCTTGGGAAACACCGGGGAGCTGTTTTTT
CASGLGNTGELFF
>TRBJ2-1|TRBD2|NA|16|TRBV24-1
TGTGCCATCAGTGATGCCAGCGGGAACTCCTACAATGAGCAGTTCTTC
CAISDASGNSYNEQFF
>TRBJ2-1|NA|NA|16|TRBV5-1
TGCGCCAGCAGCTTGGCCCGGACTAACGGGAACAATGAGCAGTTCTTC
CASSLARTNGNNEQFF
>TRBJ2-6|NA|many|15|TRBV28
TGTGCCAGCAAAGAACCTCTCTCTGGGGCCAACGTCCTGACTTTC
CASKEPLSGANVLTF
>TRBJ2-7|NA|NA|15|TRBV5-1
TGCGCCAGCAGCTTGGAGGCTAGAGGCCCCCACGAGCAGTACTTC
CASSLEARGPHEQYF
>TRBJ2-5|NA|many|11|TRBV28
TGTGCCAGCAGTTTAGGGGGGACCCAGTACTTC
CASSLGGTQYF
>TRBJ2-1|TRBD2|NA|14|TRBV2
TGTGCCAGCAGATGGATTAGCGGGTACAATGAGCAGTTCTTC
CASRWISGYNEQFF
>TRBJ2-3|TRBD1|NA|16|TRBV28
TGTGCCAGCAGTTTGGCGGGACAGGGCCACACTGATACGCAGTATTTT
CASSLAGQGHTDTQYF
>TRBJ2-7|TRBD2|NA|15|TRBV12-3/TRBV12-4
TGTGCAAGCAGTACTTGGACTAGCGCCGCCTACGAGCAGTACTTC
CASSTWTSAAYEQYF
>TRBJ1-2|TRBD1|few|17|TRBV28
TGTGCCAGCAGTTCCCGAGTGGGACAGGGAAGAGGGTATGGCTACACCTTC
CASSSRVGQGRGYGYTF
>TRBJ2-3|TRBD2|NA|16|TRBV5-6
TGTGCCGGCAGCTTAGGGCCACTAGCGGGAGGAGATACGCAGTATTTT
CAGSLGPLAGGDTQYF
>TRBJ2-3|NA|few|15|TRBV28
TGTGCCCATCTCGGCGGGGTAATTAGCACAGATACGCAGTATTTT
CAHLGGVISTDTQYF
>TRBJ1-5|NA|NA|15|TRBV4-2
TGTGCCAGCAGCCAAGAAGGGAGGGACCGGCAGCCCCAGCATTTT
CASSQEGRDRQPQHF
>TRBJ1-2|NA|NA|15|TRBV11-2
TGTATCAGCAGCTTAACGATACAGGGAGATGGTGGCTACACCTTC
CISSLTIQGDGGYTF